This TCR beta chain was captured by sequencing in a study of blood T cell repertoires in COVID-19. Turning to the study itself: Both acute and convalescent COVID-19 samples were obtained from the United States, Italy and Spain.

Clinical history as reported by participants underpinned cohort assignment. Original processing notes: Reference gene primer amplification yielded estimated nucleated cell counts. Sequencing was performed with immunoSEQ multiplex PCR; in TCRdb, only in-frame clones are kept and a portion is missing. D and trimming were read from the DNA, whereas the V and J calls and clone size are those reported in that table. The data show roughly 280,000 clones, about 90% seen once. This CDR3 comprises 15 residues. Germline CDR1 and CDR2: KGHSH and LQKENI. Trimming pared 0 bases from V and 10 bases from J, leaving 18 bases between.

The sequence derives from a woman aged 55 to 70 who had recovered from COVID-19. Sample: PBMCs or T cells enriched from blood (not recorded which). The rearrangement uses TRBV18 and TRBJ1-1, with D perhaps matching TRBD1 (6 bases). The CDR3 DNA follows: TGTGCCAGCTCACCACCGGCCCTGGGGGCTCAGGCAGCTTTCTTT. Residues: CASSPPALGAQAAFF.